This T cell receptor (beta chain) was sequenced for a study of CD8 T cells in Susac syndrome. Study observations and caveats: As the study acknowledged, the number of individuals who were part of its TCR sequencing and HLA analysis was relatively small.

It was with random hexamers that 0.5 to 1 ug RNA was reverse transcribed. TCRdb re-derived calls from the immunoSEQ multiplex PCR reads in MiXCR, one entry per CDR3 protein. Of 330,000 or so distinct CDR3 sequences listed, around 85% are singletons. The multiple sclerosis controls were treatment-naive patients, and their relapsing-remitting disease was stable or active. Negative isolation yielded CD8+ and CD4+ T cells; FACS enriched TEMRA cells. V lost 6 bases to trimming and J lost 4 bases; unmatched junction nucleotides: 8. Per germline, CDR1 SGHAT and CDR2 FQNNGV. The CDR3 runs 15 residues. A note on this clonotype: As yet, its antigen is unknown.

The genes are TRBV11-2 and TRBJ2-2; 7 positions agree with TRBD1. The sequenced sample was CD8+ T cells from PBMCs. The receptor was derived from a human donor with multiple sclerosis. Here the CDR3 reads CASSSHRGSTGELFF. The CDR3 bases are TGTGCCAGCAGTTCCCACAGGGGTAGCACCGGGGAGCTGTTTTTT.